This is a list of T cell receptor beta chains from one sample in a study of T cells in Graves' hyperthyroidism and ophthalmopathy. TCRdb re-called the multiplex PCR reads through MiXCR, storing one row per CDR3 protein. The table shows under 750,000 distinct CDR3 sequences, with about 19% occurring only once. The sequenced sample was blood. The receptors stem from a woman in her 50s with Graves' hyperthyroidism that later progressed to Graves' ophthalmopathy. CDR3s include the opening cysteine and the closing phenylalanine or tryptophan. The D gene is left open where the match is weak. Not all rows give a size; the values are once, few, many and, for expanded clones, a class.

- | TRBJ1-3 | - | TRBV18 | TGTGCCAGCTCACCCCTCGCCCAGCACTCTGGAAACACCATATATTTT | CASSPLAQHSGNTIYF
TRBD1 | TRBJ2-7 | - | TRBV9 | TGTGCCAGCAGCGGACAGGGGAGAGGCGAGCAGTACTTC | CASSGQGRGEQYF
- | TRBJ2-3 | - | TRBV7-9 | TGTGCCAGCACCCGGGCGCGAGGGACAGATACGCAGTATTTT | CASTRARGTDTQYF
TRBD1 | TRBJ2-1 | few | TRBV7-9 | TGTGCCAGCAGACAGGGGGAAAATGAGCAGTTCTTC | CASRQGENEQFF
TRBD2 | TRBJ2-7 | - | TRBV29-1 | TGCAGCGTTGAAACAGTTAGCGGGGGGTCCTACGAGCAGTACTTC | CSVETVSGGSYEQYF
- | TRBJ2-2 | - | TRBV4-2 | TGTGCCAGCAGCCAAGAAATAGGGGGAAACACCGGGGAGCTGTTTTTT | CASSQEIGGNTGELFF
- | TRBJ2-1 | - | TRBV19 | TGTGCCAGTAGTATAATTGGAGCCTACAATGAGCAGTTCTTC | CASSIIGAYNEQFF
- | TRBJ2-3 | few | TRBV29-1 | TGCAGCGTTGAAAGGGGGGGTCTGTTGACAGATACGCAGTATTTT | CSVERGGLLTDTQYF
- | TRBJ2-7 | many | TRBV3-1 | TGTGCCAGCAGCCATTCCAGGGTGTACGAGCAGTACTTC | CASSHSRVYEQYF
TRBD1 | TRBJ1-2 | - | TRBV6-9 | TGTGCCAGCAGTTTGGGTGGGACAGGGGCTGGCTACACCTTC | CASSLGGTGAGYTF
- | TRBJ1-6 | - | TRBV6-1 | TGTGCCAGCAGCCGTGAGGGGGGATTAAATTCACCCCTCCACTTT | CASSREGGLNSPLHF
TRBD1 | TRBJ2-1 | - | TRBV29-1 | TGCAGCGTCCTCCGACGGGACAGGGTTAATGAGCAGTTCTTC | CSVLRRDRVNEQFF
- | TRBJ1-2 | many | TRBV24-1 | TGTGCCACCAGTGTCTGTGGAGACTATGGCTACACCTTC | CATSVCGDYGYTF
- | TRBJ2-2 | once | TRBV20-1 | TGCAGTGCTAGGGACCTTAGGGGGTATGGGGAGCTGTTTTTT | CSARDLRGYGELFF
TRBD1 | TRBJ1-1 | many | TRBV20-1 | TGCAGTTTGACAGGGGTCACTGAAGCTTTCTTT | CSLTGVTEAFF
- | TRBJ1-1 | many | TRBV11-2 | TGTGCCAGCAGCTTAGTCCCCAGCGGGAACACTGAAGCTTTCTTT | CASSLVPSGNTEAFF
- | TRBJ2-3 | many | TRBV5-5 | TGTGCCAGCAGCTTCATAGATACGCAGTATTTT | CASSFIDTQYF
TRBD2 | TRBJ2-5 | - | TRBV7-3 | TGTGCCAGCAGCCTCCGGACTAGCGGGGGGGCCTTTGAGACCCAGTACTTC | CASSLRTSGGAFETQYF
- | TRBJ2-1 | - | TRBV10-2 | TGCGCCAGCAGTGACCCACTAGGCGAAGAGCAGTTCTTC | CASSDPLGEEQFF
- | TRBJ1-1 | many | TRBV12-3/TRBV12-4 | TGTGCCAGCTCACCAACCAACACTGAAGCTTTCTTT | CASSPTNTEAFF
- | TRBJ2-7 | many | TRBV7-3 | TGTGCCAGCAGCTTAAGCAGGAGCTCCTACGAGCAGTACTTC | CASSLSRSSYEQYF
- | TRBJ2-1 | few | TRBV11-1 | TGTGCCAGCAGCTTAGCAGGCCCGACGCCCTACAATGAGCAGTTCTTC | CASSLAGPTPYNEQFF
- | TRBJ2-7 | many | TRBV20-1 | TGCAGTGCTAGAGAACAGGAACTGGCATGGCACGAGCAGTACTTC | CSAREQELAWHEQYF
- | TRBJ1-5 | - | TRBV6-5 | TGTGCCAGCAGTTACGGCCAGGGAGGTCCGCCCCAGCATTTT | CASSYGQGGPPQHF
- | TRBJ2-6 | many | TRBV10-3 | TGTGCCACGACCTCGGGGACTGCGACCTCTGGGGCCAACGTCCTGACTTTC | CATTSGTATSGANVLTF
- | TRBJ2-5 | few | TRBV6-2/TRBV6-3 | TGTGCCACCAGAGCGGAGACCCAGTACTTC | CATRAETQYF
- | TRBJ1-4 | few | TRBV25-1 | TGTGCCAGCAGTGACCCCGGGGGGTTTTATGAAAAACTGTTTTTT | CASSDPGGFYEKLFF
- | TRBJ1-5 | many | TRBV3-1 | TGTGCCAGCAGCCAAGATTTGGCAAATCAGCCCCAGCATTTT | CASSQDLANQPQHF
TRBD2 | TRBJ2-1 | few | TRBV2 | TGTGCCAGCAATTCCGGGACTAGCGGGGGGGGCACTGAGCAGTTCTTC | CASNSGTSGGGTEQFF
TRBD1 | TRBJ1-2 | - | TRBV29-1 | TGCAGCGTCGAGCAGGGGGCGGGCATGTCTGATGGCTACACCTTC | CSVEQGAGMSDGYTF
- | TRBJ2-7 | - | TRBV7-8 | TGTGCCAGCAGCGGTACAGGGAAGTATTACGAGCAGTACTTC | CASSGTGKYYEQYF
- | TRBJ2-5 | many | TRBV20-1 | TGCAGTGCTGGTTATTGGGGGAAGGAGACCCAGTACTTC | CSAGYWGKETQYF
- | TRBJ2-6 | - | TRBV6-2/TRBV6-3 | TGTGCCAGCAGGGAGAGCTCTGGGGCCAACGTCCTGACTTTC | CASRESSGANVLTF
- | TRBJ1-1 | few | TRBV18 | TGTGCCAGCTCACCGGCTATCGTCGACACTGAAGCTTTCTTT | CASSPAIVDTEAFF
- | TRBJ2-2 | few | TRBV3-1 | TGTGCCAGCAGCAGAGGGGATCCCGGGGAGCTGTTTTTT | CASSRGDPGELFF
TRBD1 | TRBJ1-1 | many | TRBV11-2 | TGTGCCAGCAGCCCGACAGGGGGCCAGGCTTTCTTT | CASSPTGGQAFF
TRBD1 | TRBJ1-2 | - | TRBV5-1 | TGCGCCAGCAGCCTCGGACAGGCCCAGTTGGAGGGCTACACCTTC | CASSLGQAQLEGYTF
TRBD2 | TRBJ2-1 | many | TRBV11-2 | TGTGCCAGCAGCTCCTCGACTAGCGGGGGCCTTACCTCCTACAATGAGCAGTTCTTC | CASSSSTSGGLTSYNEQFF
TRBD2 | TRBJ2-3 | - | TRBV29-1 | TGCAGCTTCCACCCCCGCGGGGGGATTACAGATACGCAGTATTTT | CSFHPRGGITDTQYF
- | TRBJ2-3 | - | TRBV15 | TGTGCCACCAGCGGACAGACATGGGAGGATACGCAGTATTTT | CATSGQTWEDTQYF
TRBD2 | TRBJ2-1 | - | TRBV9 | TGTGCCAGCAGCCGGACTAGCGGGGTGGTCAATGAGCCGTTCTTC | CASSRTSGVVNEPFF
- | TRBJ2-5 | - | TRBV5-4 | TGTGCCAGCAGCTTATTCTCCGCTGGTTCCAAAGAGACCCAGTACTTC | CASSLFSAGSKETQYF
- | TRBJ1-2 | - | TRBV3-1 | TGTGCCAGCAGCCAAGTTGTTAGTGTCGGAGACTATCATGGCTACACCTTC | CASSQVVSVGDYHGYTF
- | TRBJ2-5 | many | TRBV20-1 | TGCAGTGCTAGAGGTCAGGGAGAGCAAGAGACCCAGTACTTC | CSARGQGEQETQYF
- | TRBJ2-2 | - | TRBV7-8 | TGTGCCAGCAGCCAGGAGGGGGGCGCCCCCACCGGGGAGCTGTTTTTT | CASSQEGGAPTGELFF
- | TRBJ1-4 | - | TRBV27 | TGTGCCAGCAGCCAATGGACAGCCGCAACTAATGAAAAACTGTTTTTT | CASSQWTAATNEKLFF
TRBD2 | TRBJ2-2 | many | TRBV5-5 | TGTGCCAGCAGCGCTCGGGGGGGGGCGGACACCGGGGAGCTGTTTTTT | CASSARGGADTGELFF
TRBD1 | TRBJ2-3 | - | TRBV6-1 | TGTGCCAGCAGTGAAGCGCAGGGACAGGGCACAGATACGCAGTATTTT | CASSEAQGQGTDTQYF